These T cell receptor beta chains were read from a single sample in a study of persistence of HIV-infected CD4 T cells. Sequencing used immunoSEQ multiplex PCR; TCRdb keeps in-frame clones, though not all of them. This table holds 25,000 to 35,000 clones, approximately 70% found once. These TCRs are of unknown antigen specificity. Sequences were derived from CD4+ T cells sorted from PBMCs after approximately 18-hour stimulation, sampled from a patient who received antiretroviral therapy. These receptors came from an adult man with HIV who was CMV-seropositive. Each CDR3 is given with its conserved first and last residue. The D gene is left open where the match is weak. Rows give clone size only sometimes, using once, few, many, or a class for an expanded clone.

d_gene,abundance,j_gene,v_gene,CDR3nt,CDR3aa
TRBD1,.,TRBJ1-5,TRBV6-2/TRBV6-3,TGTGCCAGCAGTTACCGAACAGGGGTCAATCAGCCCCAGCATTTT,CASSYRTGVNQPQHF
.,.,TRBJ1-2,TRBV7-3,TGTGCCAGCAGCTTCCCCCGGACTGAGTATGGCTACACCTTC,CASSFPRTEYGYTF
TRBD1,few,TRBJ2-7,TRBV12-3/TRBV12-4,TGTGCCAGCAGTTCCAGACAGGGGTACGAGCAGTACTTC,CASSSRQGYEQYF
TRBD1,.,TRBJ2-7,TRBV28,TGTGCCAGCAGGGGGACAGGGCAAGAGCAGTACTTC,CASRGTGQEQYF
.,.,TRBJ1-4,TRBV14,TGTGCCAGCAGCTTCGGAGCTCTTAATGAAAAACTGTTTTTT,CASSFGALNEKLFF
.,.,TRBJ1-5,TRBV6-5,TGTGCCAGCAGTTCACAGGGAAGGGGTCAGCCCCAGCATTTT,CASSSQGRGQPQHF
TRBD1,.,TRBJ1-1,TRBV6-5,TGTGCCAGCCTAGACAGGGGGCGCGTTAACACTGAAGCTTTCTTT,CASLDRGRVNTEAFF
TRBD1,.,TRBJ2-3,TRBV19,TGTGCCAGTAGCCAGGGGGCTTCAGATACGCAGTATTTT,CASSQGASDTQYF
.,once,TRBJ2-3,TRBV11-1,TGTGCCAGCAGTAGGGACGGAACCACAGATACGCAGTATTTT,CASSRDGTTDTQYF
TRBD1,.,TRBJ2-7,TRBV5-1,TGCGCCAGCAGGGACAGGTTCTTATCCTACGAGCAGTACTTC,CASRDRFLSYEQYF
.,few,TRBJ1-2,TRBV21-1,TGTGCCAGCAGTCTTAACAGGGGGCGGTACTATGGCTACACCTTC,CASSLNRGRYYGYTF
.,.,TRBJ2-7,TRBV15,TGTGCCACCAGCCCAGGCCTTGACGAGCAGTACTTC,CATSPGLDEQYF
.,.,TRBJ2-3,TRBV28,TGTGCCAGCATTACGAACGGGTTTAGCACAGATACGCAGTATTTT,CASITNGFSTDTQYF
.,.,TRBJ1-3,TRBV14,TGTGCCAGCAGCCAAGAGCTAGGAGGAAACACCATATATTTT,CASSQELGGNTIYF
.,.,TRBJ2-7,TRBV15,TGTGCCACCAGCAGCGACAGAACCTCCTACGAGCAGTACTTC,CATSSDRTSYEQYF
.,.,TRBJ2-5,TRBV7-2,TGTGCCAGCAGCCCCCCGCCGGGCGGGGAGACCCAGTACTTC,CASSPPPGGETQYF
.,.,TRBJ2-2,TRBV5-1,TGCGCCAGCAGCGTAAAGGGCCCGAACACCGGGGAGCTGTTTTTT,CASSVKGPNTGELFF
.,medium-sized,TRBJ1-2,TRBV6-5,TGTGCCAGCAGCCTCGGGACTTATGGGAACTATGGCTACACCTTC,CASSLGTYGNYGYTF
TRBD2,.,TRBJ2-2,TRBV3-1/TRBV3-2,TGTGCCAGCAGCCAAAATAGCGGGGTCAACACCGGGGAGCTGTTTTTT,CASSQNSGVNTGELFF
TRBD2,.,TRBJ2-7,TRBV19,TGTGCCAGTAGTCCCAGGCGGTTAGCGGGGGGCCTCCTCCCCGAGCAGTACTTC,CASSPRRLAGGLLPEQYF
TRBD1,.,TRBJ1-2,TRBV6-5,TGTGCCAGCAGCCCCGGACAGGTCTATGGCTACACCTTC,CASSPGQVYGYTF
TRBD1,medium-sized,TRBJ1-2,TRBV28,TGTGCCAGCAGTCCAGCCTACGGGACAGGGGGCTATTCTGGCTACACCTTC,CASSPAYGTGGYSGYTF
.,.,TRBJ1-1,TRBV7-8,TGTGCCAGCAGCTTAGCGCAGGGATCCACTGAAGCTTTCTTT,CASSLAQGSTEAFF
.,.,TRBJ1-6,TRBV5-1,TGCGCCAGCAGCTTGGACAGGAGGAACTCACCCCTCCACTTT,CASSLDRRNSPLHF
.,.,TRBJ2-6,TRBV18,TGTGCCAGCTCACCTGCACTCTCTGGGGCCAACGTCCTGACTTTC,CASSPALSGANVLTF
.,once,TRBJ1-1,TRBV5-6,TGTGCCAGCAGCTTGGATGTGGTCACTGAAGCTTTCTTT,CASSLDVVTEAFF
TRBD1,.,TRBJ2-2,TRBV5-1,TGCGCCAGCAGCTTAACAGGGGATGGCACCGGGGAGCTGTTTTTT,CASSLTGDGTGELFF
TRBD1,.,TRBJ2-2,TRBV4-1,TGCGCCAGCAGGCTTGACAGGGCAACCGGGGAGCTGTTTTTT,CASRLDRATGELFF
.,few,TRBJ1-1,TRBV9,TGTGCCAGCAGTGAGGTGGGCTCGGACACTGAAGCTTTCTTT,CASSEVGSDTEAFF
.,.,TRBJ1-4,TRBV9,TGTGCCAGCAGCAGACAGGTGAAGAATGAAAAACTGTTTTTT,CASSRQVKNEKLFF
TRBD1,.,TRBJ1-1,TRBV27,TGTGCCAGCAGTCCATCGGGACAGATTAACACTGAAGCTTTCTTT,CASSPSGQINTEAFF
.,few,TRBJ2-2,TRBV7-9,TGTGCCAGCAGCTTGGGCAGGAGAAGCACCGGGGAGCTGTTTTTT,CASSLGRRSTGELFF
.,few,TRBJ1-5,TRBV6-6,TGTGCCAGCAGGGGACGGACAGCTCTCAATCAGCCCCAGCATTTT,CASRGRTALNQPQHF
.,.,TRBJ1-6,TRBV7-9,TGTGCCAGCAGCTTACAGGGGAATAATTCACCCCTCCACTTT,CASSLQGNNSPLHF
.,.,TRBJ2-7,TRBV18,TGTGCCAGCTCACCCGACGGGAATATAAGCGAGCAGTACTTC,CASSPDGNISEQYF
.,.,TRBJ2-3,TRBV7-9,TGTGCCAGCAGCTTAGAAGGGACCACAGATACGCAGTATTTT,CASSLEGTTDTQYF
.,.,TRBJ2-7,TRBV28,TGTGCCAGCAGTTTATCCTGGGGGCGCGAGCAGTACTTC,CASSLSWGREQYF
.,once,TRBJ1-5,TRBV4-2,TGTGCCAGCAGCCCTGGTCCACAGGAGCCGCCCCAGCATTTT,CASSPGPQEPPQHF
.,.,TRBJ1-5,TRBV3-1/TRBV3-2,TGTGCCAGCAGCCAAGACGGGGCACGTTATCAGCCCCAGCATTTT,CASSQDGARYQPQHF
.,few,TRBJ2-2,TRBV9,TGTGCCAGCAGCGTAGATCTCATTAACACCGGGGAGCTGTTTTTT,CASSVDLINTGELFF
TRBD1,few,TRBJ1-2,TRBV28,TGTGCCAGCAGTTCTCCGGGACAGGGGGCAGGTGGCTACACCTTC,CASSSPGQGAGGYTF